These T cell receptor beta chains were read from a single sample in a study of post-analysis software for immune sequencing data. In TCRdb, the PCR reads were re-called with MiXCR into one record per CDR3 protein. Seen here are about 380,000 distinct CDR3 sequences, around a third observed once, and the top ten hold over 10%. Sequenced: blood. All receptors derive from a girl between 10 and 17 years old with multiple sclerosis. CDR3s include the opening cysteine and the closing phenylalanine or tryptophan. The D gene is left open where the match is weak. The size of a clone is reported for some rows only, either as once, few or many, or as a class for expanded clones.

CDR3aa	CDR3nt	d_gene	v_gene	j_gene	abundance
CASSLDTGENEQFF	TGCGCCAGCAGCTTGGATACAGGGGAGAATGAGCAGTTCTTC	TRBD1	TRBV5-1	TRBJ2-1	few
CASRWGDTQYF	TGTGCCAGCAGGTGGGGGGATACGCAGTATTTT	.	TRBV7-9	TRBJ2-3	few
CASTQGSGGYTF	TGTGCCAGCACCCAGGGCTCGGGGGGCTACACCTTC	.	TRBV6-5	TRBJ1-2	.
CASSWGGSYQETQYF	TGTGCCAGCAGCTGGGGGGGTTCGTACCAAGAGACCCAGTACTTC	TRBD2	TRBV5-6	TRBJ2-5	few
CASSPERGTEEAFF	TGTGCCAGCAGCCCAGAGCGAGGGACGGAAGAAGCTTTCTTT	.	TRBV7-8	TRBJ1-1	.
CASSLGLAGGYNEQFF	TGTGCCAGCAGCCTGGGACTAGCGGGGGGCTACAATGAGCAGTTCTTC	TRBD2	TRBV28	TRBJ2-1	.
CSAPGTSGRDTQYF	TGCAGTGCGCCCGGGACTAGCGGACGAGATACGCAGTATTTT	TRBD2	TRBV20-1	TRBJ2-3	.
CSVERRMNTEAFF	TGCAGCGTTGAAAGACGGATGAACACTGAAGCTTTCTTT	.	TRBV29-1	TRBJ1-1	few
CASSQELNSYNEQFF	TGTGCCAGCAGCCAAGAGTTGAACTCCTACAATGAGCAGTTCTTC	.	TRBV4-2	TRBJ2-1	.
CASSWSGSYNEQFF	TGTGCCAGCAGCTGGTCGGGCTCCTACAATGAGCAGTTCTTC	.	TRBV7-2	TRBJ2-1	once
CASSRDRTNYGYTF	TGTGCCAGCAGCAGGGACAGGACAAACTATGGCTACACCTTC	TRBD1	TRBV7-8	TRBJ1-2	few
CASSLVGPDYEQYF	TGTGCCAGCAGCTTAGTAGGGCCTGACTACGAGCAGTACTTC	.	TRBV11-1	TRBJ2-7	few
CASSLEGLDEQFF	TGCGCCAGCAGCTTGGAGGGGCTCGATGAGCAGTTCTTC	.	TRBV5-1	TRBJ2-1	.
CASSARQGALNTEAFF	TGTGCCAGCAGCGCGAGACAGGGGGCCCTGAACACTGAAGCTTTCTTT	TRBD1	TRBV9	TRBJ1-1	.
CAIILLTSGPSYEQYF	TGTGCCATCATCCTATTGACTAGCGGGCCTTCCTACGAGCAGTACTTC	TRBD2	TRBV10-3	TRBJ2-7	few
CASRSQGNSNQPQHF	TGTGCCAGCAGGTCACAGGGTAATAGCAATCAGCCCCAGCATTTT	.	TRBV6-4	TRBJ1-5	few
CASSPPGLQDQETQYF	TGCGCCAGCAGCCCTCCGGGACTCCAGGACCAAGAGACCCAGTACTTC	.	TRBV4-1	TRBJ2-5	.
CASSPRIETEAFF	TGTGCCAGCAGCCCCCGGATAGAGACTGAAGCTTTCTTT	.	TRBV12-3/TRBV12-4	TRBJ1-1	.
CAAFSRGIDEQYF	TGTGCCGCCTTTTCGCGGGGGATCGACGAGCAGTACTTC	TRBD2	TRBV6-1	TRBJ2-7	many
CSARDAKAGLRGQFF	TGCAGTGCTAGAGATGCTAAAGCGGGCCTTAGAGGGCAGTTCTTC	.	TRBV20-1	TRBJ2-1	.
CASSFGMETQYF	TGTGCCAGCAGCTTCGGGATGGAGACCCAGTACTTC	.	TRBV5-4	TRBJ2-5	few
CASSLTSGGQTQYF	TGTGCCAGCAGTTTAACTAGCGGGGGCCAGACCCAGTACTTC	TRBD2	TRBV6-5	TRBJ2-5	.
CASSFGTGKNIQYF	TGTGCCAGCAGCTTCGGGACAGGCAAAAACATTCAGTACTTC	TRBD1	TRBV11-2	TRBJ2-4	few
CASSLRRQRPETQYF	TGTGCCAGCAGCCTCCGACGACAGCGACCGGAGACCCAGTACTTC	.	TRBV7-2	TRBJ2-5	many
CASTPGQTSTDTQYF	TGTGCCAGCACTCCGGGACAGACAAGCACAGATACGCAGTATTTT	TRBD1	TRBV12-3/TRBV12-4	TRBJ2-3	.
CSVLRRGSSDTQYF	TGCAGCGTCCTCCGCCGCGGGTCTTCAGATACGCAGTATTTT	.	TRBV29-1	TRBJ2-3	many
CASSYGTGSNTEAFF	TGCGCCAGCAGCTACGGGACAGGAAGCAACACTGAAGCTTTCTTT	TRBD1	TRBV5-1	TRBJ1-1	.
CASSLLLAGGSTDTQYF	TGTGCCAGCAGCTTATTACTAGCGGGGGGAAGCACAGATACGCAGTATTTT	TRBD2	TRBV7-9	TRBJ2-3	once
CSARTYGQTQFF	TGCAGTGCTAGAACATATGGACAGACGCAGTTCTTC	.	TRBV20-1	TRBJ2-1	.
CASSDPTGAMNTEAFF	TGCGCCAGCAGTGACCCGACAGGGGCCATGAACACTGAAGCTTTCTTT	TRBD1	TRBV10-2	TRBJ1-1	.
CASSLGTAEQYF	TGTGCCAGCAGCTTAGGGACTGCAGAGCAGTACTTC	.	TRBV11-2	TRBJ2-5	many